The rows below give T cell receptor beta chains drawn from one sample of a study of T cells in Graves' hyperthyroidism and ophthalmopathy. MiXCR was run by TCRdb on the multiplex PCR reads, yielding one entry per CDR3 protein. The sample includes 300,000 to 450,000 distinct CDR3 sequences, about 14% seen only once; the top ten take about 10%. The sequencing sample was made of blood. The receptors come from a woman aged 60-75 years with Graves' hyperthyroidism. Both conserved end residues are trimmed from each CDR3. A D gene is named only where the DNA matches it firmly.

v_call d_call cdr3_aa
TRBV7-2 . ASSLIGGNQPQH
TRBV6-1 . ASSPERRSGNTIY
TRBV20-1 . SARPPTDGYT
TRBV18 TRBD1 ASSIDRAYEQY
TRBV9 . ASSAGHLSYNEQF
TRBV20-1 . SAHLRGNTEAF
TRBV6-5 TRBD2 ASSYSSGTSGEQY
TRBV11-2 TRBD1 ASSSRDRRTTDTQY
TRBV7-9 . ASSPPRAGNTEAF
TRBV9 TRBD2 ASSPRTSTGELF
TRBV11-3 . ASRSTDTQY
TRBV2 TRBD1 ASSPQGAVVNSPLH
TRBV6-2/TRBV6-3 . ASRYSRSGMNEQF
TRBV11-2 . ASSLARESNEQF
TRBV30 TRBD2 AGGTSAYGEQF
TRBV20-1 TRBD2 SAREGAGGNPTQY
TRBV9 . ASSVASSTDTQY
TRBV2 . ASRETGPGELF
TRBV19 . ASSIGGESAYEQY
TRBV20-1 . SARRPGVSTDTQY
TRBV24-1 TRBD1 ATSDQGVGELF
TRBV9 . ASSAPYGYT
TRBV27 . ASSKVGWGNIQY
TRBV20-1 TRBD2 SGLSASGRNEQF
TRBV5-6 . ASSLAYGRRHMNTEAF
TRBV3-1 . ASSQASRGAAGELF
TRBV28 TRBD2 ASSPSGRLYNEQF
TRBV12-3/TRBV12-4 . ASTARGYYNEQF
TRBV28 . ASRRLNYGYT
TRBV24-1 . ATSDQGRMADTQY
TRBV24-1 . ATSDTNGELF
TRBV24-1 TRBD1 ATSDTTGAYGYT